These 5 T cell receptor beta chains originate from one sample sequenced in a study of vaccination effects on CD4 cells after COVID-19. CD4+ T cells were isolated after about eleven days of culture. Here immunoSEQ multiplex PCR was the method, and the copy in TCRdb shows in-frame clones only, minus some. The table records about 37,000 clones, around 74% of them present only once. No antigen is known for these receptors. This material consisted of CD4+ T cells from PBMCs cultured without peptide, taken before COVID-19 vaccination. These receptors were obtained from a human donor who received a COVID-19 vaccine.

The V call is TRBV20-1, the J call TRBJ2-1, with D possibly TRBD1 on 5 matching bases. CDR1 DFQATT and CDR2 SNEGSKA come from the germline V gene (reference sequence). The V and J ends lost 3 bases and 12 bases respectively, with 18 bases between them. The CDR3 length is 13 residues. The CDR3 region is CSASLLQGGGQFF. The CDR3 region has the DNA TGCAGTGCTAGTCTGCTCCAGGGTGGCGGGCAGTTCTTC.

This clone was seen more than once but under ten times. The CDR3 spells CASSTGNTGELFF. The DNA of the CDR3 is TGTGCCAGCAGTACAGGGAACACCGGGGAGCTGTTTTTT. The chain couples TRBV6-5 to TRBJ2-2, with a possible D match to TRBD1 (5 bases). V dropped 5 bases and J dropped 1 base, with 5 bases sitting between them. Looked up from germline, CDR1 is MNHEY and CDR2 is SVGAGI. The CDR3 runs to 13 residues.

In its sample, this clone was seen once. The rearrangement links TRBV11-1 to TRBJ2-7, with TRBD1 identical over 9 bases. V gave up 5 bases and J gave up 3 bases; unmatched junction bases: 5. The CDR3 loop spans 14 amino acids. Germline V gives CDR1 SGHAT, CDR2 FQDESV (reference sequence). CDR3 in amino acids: CASSLDRGGYEQYF. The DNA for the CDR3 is TGTGCCAGCAGCCTTGACAGGGGGGGCTACGAGCAGTACTTC.

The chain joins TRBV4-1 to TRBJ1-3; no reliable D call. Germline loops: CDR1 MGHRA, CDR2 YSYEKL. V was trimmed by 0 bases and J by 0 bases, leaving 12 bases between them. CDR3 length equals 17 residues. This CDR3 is CASSQERSGFSGNTIYF. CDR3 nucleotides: TGCGCCAGCAGCCAAGAACGATCAGGCTTCTCTGGAAACACCATATATTTT.

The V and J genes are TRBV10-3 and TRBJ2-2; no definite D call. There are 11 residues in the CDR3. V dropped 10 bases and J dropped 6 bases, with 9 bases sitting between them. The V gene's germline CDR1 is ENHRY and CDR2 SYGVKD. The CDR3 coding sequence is TGTGCCACCGCTAAGTCCGGGGAGCTGTTTTTT. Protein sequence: CATAKSGELFF.